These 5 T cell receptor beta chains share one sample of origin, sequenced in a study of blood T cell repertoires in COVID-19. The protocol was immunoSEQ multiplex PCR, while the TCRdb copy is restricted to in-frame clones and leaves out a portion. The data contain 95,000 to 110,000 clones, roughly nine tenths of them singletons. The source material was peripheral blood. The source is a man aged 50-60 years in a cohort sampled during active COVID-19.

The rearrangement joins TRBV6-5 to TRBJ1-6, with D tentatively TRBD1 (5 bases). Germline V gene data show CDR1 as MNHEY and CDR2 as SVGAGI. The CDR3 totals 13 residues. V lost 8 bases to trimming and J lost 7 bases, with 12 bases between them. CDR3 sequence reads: CASRDGRNSPLHF. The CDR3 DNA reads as TGTGCCAGCCGGGACGGGAGGAATTCACCCCTCCACTTT.

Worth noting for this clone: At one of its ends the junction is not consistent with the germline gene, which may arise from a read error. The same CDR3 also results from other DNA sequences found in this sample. The CDR3 bases are TGTGCCAGCAGCGCAACAGGGGATAATTCGCCCCTCCACTTT. Translating it yields CASSATGDNSPLHF. V and J are TRBV9 and TRBJ1-6, with TRBD1 matching 7 bases. The length of the CDR3 is 14 residues. Germline V gene data show CDR1 as SGDLS and CDR2 as YYNGEE.

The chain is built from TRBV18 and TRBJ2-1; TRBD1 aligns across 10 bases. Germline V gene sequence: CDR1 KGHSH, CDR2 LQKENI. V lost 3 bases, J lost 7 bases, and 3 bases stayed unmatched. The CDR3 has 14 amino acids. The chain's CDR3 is CASSPGQGSNEQFF. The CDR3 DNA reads TGTGCCAGCTCACCGGGACAGGGGTCTAATGAGCAGTTCTTC.

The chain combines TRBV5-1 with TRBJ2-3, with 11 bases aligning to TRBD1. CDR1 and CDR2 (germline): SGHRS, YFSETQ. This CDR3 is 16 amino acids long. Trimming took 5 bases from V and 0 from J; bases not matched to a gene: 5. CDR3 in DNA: TGCGCCAGCAGTTGGACAGGGGGCGAGAGCACAGATACGCAGTATTTT. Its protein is CASSWTGGESTDTQYF.

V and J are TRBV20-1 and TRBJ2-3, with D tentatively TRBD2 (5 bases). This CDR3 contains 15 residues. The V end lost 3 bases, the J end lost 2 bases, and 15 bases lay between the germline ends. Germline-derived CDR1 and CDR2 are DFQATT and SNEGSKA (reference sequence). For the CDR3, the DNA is TGCAGTGCTAGTTCCCAGCGGTGGGCCACAGATACGCAGTATTTT. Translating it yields CSASSQRWATDTQYF.